Each of the 10 T cell receptor beta chains below was sequenced from the same sample in a study of blood T cell repertoires in COVID-19. Generated by immunoSEQ multiplex PCR, the TCRdb table keeps only in-frame clones and is missing some. The sample has 55,000 to 85,000 clones, 88% seen once. What was sequenced was peripheral blood. These receptors all stem from a human donor in a cohort sampled during active COVID-19.

The gene calls are TRBV3-1 (or the pseudogene TRBV3-2) and TRBJ1-4; tentative D call: TRBD1 (5 bases). The CDR3 has 16 residues. The germline V and J ends were trimmed by 0 bases and 5 bases, with 13 bases remaining between them. The germline V gene encodes CDR1 LGHDT and CDR2 YNNKEL (reference sequence). The CDR3 nucleotides are TGTGCCAGCAGCCAAGATTTCCAGGGCCCAAATGAAAAACTGTTTTTT. It codes for CASSQDFQGPNEKLFF.

The table lists this clone with a count of one. This rearrangement joins TRBV3-1 (or the pseudogene TRBV3-2) to TRBJ1-6; D remains unclear. CDR1 and CDR2 from the germline V gene are LGHDT and YNNKEL (reference sequence). The V and J ends lost 1 base and 13 bases respectively, with 8 bases between them. This CDR3 is built from 12 residues. Here the CDR3 reads CASSQGGGPLHF. The DNA for the CDR3 is TGTGCCAGCAGCCAAGGAGGAGGTCCCCTCCACTTT.

The V and J genes are TRBV3-1 (or the pseudogene TRBV3-2) and TRBJ2-7; D is perhaps TRBD2 (5 bases). The germline gives CDR1 LGHDT, CDR2 YNNKEL (reference sequence). Trimming left V 3 bases short and J 5 bases short, with 11 bases between. The CDR3 has 13 residues. The CDR3: CASSQAVGDEQYF. The CDR3 DNA reads as TGTGCCAGCAGCCAGGCGGTCGGGGACGAGCAGTACTTC.

The chain couples TRBV7-8 to TRBJ2-3; TRBD2 is a possible D gene (5 bases). The CDR3 has 15 amino acids. The V gene's germline CDR1 is SGHVS and CDR2 FQNEAQ. V gave up 5 bases and J gave up 5 bases, with 17 bases separating them. In nucleotides, the CDR3 is TGTGCCAGCAGCCTCCTGGTGGGAGAGGAAGATACGCAGTATTTT. It specifies CASSLLVGEEDTQYF.

The rearrangement links TRBV3-1 (or the pseudogene TRBV3-2) to TRBJ2-7, with a possible D match to TRBD2 (6 bases). The CDR3 runs 16 residues. Germline CDR1 reads LGHDT; CDR2 reads YNNKEL (reference sequence). Trimming stripped 4 bases from V and 0 bases from J, with 16 bases between. This CDR3 is CASSPAGLKSSYEQYF. The CDR3, as DNA: TGTGCCAGCAGCCCAGCGGGCCTGAAGTCCTCCTACGAGCAGTACTTC.

The rearrangement uses TRBV5-8 and TRBJ2-5; TRBD1 matches at 9 bases. Germline CDR1 reads SGHTS; CDR2 reads YDEGEE. V was clipped by 4 bases and J by 5 bases; unmatched bases: 6. The CDR3 is 14 residues long. DNA for the CDR3: TGTGCCAGCAGCGAGGGACAGGGTCGCGAGACCCAGTACTTC. This translates into CASSEGQGRETQYF. Full variable domain (outside the CDR3, taken from reference TRBV5-8 and TRBJ2-5): EAGVTQSPTHLIKTRGQQATLRCSPISGHTSVYWYQQALGLGLQFLLWYDEGEERNRGNFPPRFSGRQFPNYSSELNVNALELEDSALYLCASSEGQGRETQYFGPGTRLLVL.

The CDR3 is CASSSPAGAFSDQETQYF. The CDR3 nucleotides are TGTGCCAGCAGTTCTCCGGCGGGGGCGTTCTCGGACCAAGAGACCCAGTACTTC. The chain recombines TRBV28 with TRBJ2-5, with D possibly being TRBD2 (7 bases). The V end was cut by 4 bases, the J end by 0 bases, with 21 bases between. Germline CDR1 MDHEN, CDR2 SYDVKM. The CDR3 contains 18 residues.

This chain uses TRBV18 with TRBJ1-1; TRBD1 aligns across 7 bases. The length of the CDR3 is 15 residues. Germline V gene lookup returns CDR1 KGHSH and CDR2 LQKENI. Losses at the gene ends were 1 base for V and 1 base for J; bases not matched to a gene: 3. The CDR3 DNA reads TGTGCCAGCTCACCACAAACAGGGGAGAACACTGAAGCTTTCTTT. It yields the protein CASSPQTGENTEAFF.

The chain carries TRBV7-8 and TRBJ2-7; 8 bases are a match to TRBD1. This CDR3 has 14 amino acids. V lost 5 bases to trimming and J lost 9 bases; unmatched junction nucleotides: 12. Germline CDR1 and CDR2: SGHVS and FQNEAQ. The CDR3 DNA is TGTGCCAGCAGCGGTATCTTCATGGGGACAGGGCAGTACTTC. Residues: CASSGIFMGTGQYF.

The genes are TRBV18 and TRBJ2-7; D is uncertain. V lost 2 bases to trimming and J lost 2 bases, with 16 bases between them. Looked up from germline, CDR1 is KGHSH and CDR2 is LQKENI. The CDR3 is made up of 16 amino acids. The CDR3: CASSPRLSTETYEQYF. CDR3 nucleotide sequence: TGTGCCAGCTCACCAAGGTTATCGACGGAGACCTACGAGCAGTACTTC.